This TCR beta chain is drawn from a study of blood T cells in healthy people across ages. General observations from the study: Age showed a roughly linear inverse relationship with TCR beta diversity per million T cells. Changes seen in expanded clonotypes were possibly confounded by donor CMV status left unknown. Unsorted PBMCs blocked a conclusive comparison of naive and antigen-experienced cells.

Using a J-beta primer mix together with a sample-barcoded 5' primer, a second PCR was run for about 6 to 11 cycles. MiXCR was run by TCRdb on the 5' RACE reads, yielding one entry per CDR3 protein. The table records about 1.6 million distinct CDR3 sequences, about 35% of them present only once. Concerning this clonotype: The target antigen is unknown.

The clonotype originates from a woman between 25 and 40 years old in good health. The source material was blood.

The CDR3 DNA follows: TGTGCCAGCAGTCAAAGACTAGCGGGGGTGACAGATACGCAGTATTTT. Amino acids: CASSQRLAGVTDTQYF. The genes are TRBV28 and TRBJ2-3; the match to TRBD2 covers 12 bases. This CDR3 has 16 residues. The germline CDR1 and CDR2 sequences are MDHEN and SYDVKM. With 5 bases clipped from V and 3 bases from J, the junction kept 6 bases outside the gene matches.